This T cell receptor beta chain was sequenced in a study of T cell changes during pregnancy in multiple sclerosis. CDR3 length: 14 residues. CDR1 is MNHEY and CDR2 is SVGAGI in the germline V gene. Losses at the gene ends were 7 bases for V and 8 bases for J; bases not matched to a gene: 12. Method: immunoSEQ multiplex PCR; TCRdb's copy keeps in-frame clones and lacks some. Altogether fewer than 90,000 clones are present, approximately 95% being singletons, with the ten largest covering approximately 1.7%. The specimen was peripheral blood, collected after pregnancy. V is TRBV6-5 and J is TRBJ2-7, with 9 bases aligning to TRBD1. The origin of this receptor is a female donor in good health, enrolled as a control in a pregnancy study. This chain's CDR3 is CASTTTGGAAKQYF. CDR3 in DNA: TGTGCCAGCACGACCACAGGGGGCGCCGCGAAGCAGTACTTC.